The sequence of this TCR beta chain was determined in a study of blood T cell repertoires in COVID-19. Study-wide background: Donors in the United States, Italy and Spain gave samples during acute or convalescent COVID-19. In each case, the material was cDNA or gDNA derived from T cells, B-cell-depleted T cells, or PBMCs.

Original processing methods: Reference gene primer amplification in the assay estimated nucleated cell counts. The data were produced by immunoSEQ multiplex PCR, yet TCRdb's version contains in-frame clones alone and is incomplete. V, J and clone size reflect that table, while D and trimming were determined from the DNA. The sample lists about 120,000 clones, roughly 80% seen once, with approximately 5.7% in the top ten. The clonotype was recovered from a man in his 60s with acute or convalescent COVID-19. The sequenced sample consisted of peripheral blood.

The chain's CDR3 is CASSFGENEQFF. In DNA form, the CDR3 reads TGTGCCAGCAGTTTCGGGGAGAATGAGCAGTTCTTC. The rearrangement joins TRBV6-5 to TRBJ2-1; TRBD2 is a possible D gene (5 bases). Trimming stripped 4 bases from V and 7 bases from J, with 8 bases between. CDR1 is MNHEY, CDR2 SVGAGI, per germline. This CDR3 region has 12 residues.